This TCR beta chain was found in a study of shared clonotypes between healthy human individuals. A remark on this clone: As yet, its antigen is unknown.

This CDR3 contains 12 residues. CDR1 and CDR2 from the germline V gene are SGHNT and YYREEE (reference sequence). V shed 0 bases and J shed 6 bases, with 4 bases lying between them. Naivety among CD8 cells was defined by CD45RO negativity and positive CCR7 selection, thereby excluding terminally differentiated effector memory CD45RA+ cells. Study-wide points: Several donors held 5% to 5.5% of naive CD4 clonotypes in common.

Libraries were prepared by immunoSEQ multiplex PCR; TCRdb keeps only in-frame clonotypes and omits some of them. The sample has roughly 600,000 clones, roughly 98% seen once. The sequenced sample was naive CD8+ T cells sorted from blood. This chain joins TRBV5-4 and TRBJ2-1; D not certain. This clonotype originated in a man aged 25 to 40 in good health. This CDR3 is CASSLGVNEQFF. For the CDR3, the DNA is TGTGCCAGCAGCTTGGGGGTCAATGAGCAGTTCTTC.